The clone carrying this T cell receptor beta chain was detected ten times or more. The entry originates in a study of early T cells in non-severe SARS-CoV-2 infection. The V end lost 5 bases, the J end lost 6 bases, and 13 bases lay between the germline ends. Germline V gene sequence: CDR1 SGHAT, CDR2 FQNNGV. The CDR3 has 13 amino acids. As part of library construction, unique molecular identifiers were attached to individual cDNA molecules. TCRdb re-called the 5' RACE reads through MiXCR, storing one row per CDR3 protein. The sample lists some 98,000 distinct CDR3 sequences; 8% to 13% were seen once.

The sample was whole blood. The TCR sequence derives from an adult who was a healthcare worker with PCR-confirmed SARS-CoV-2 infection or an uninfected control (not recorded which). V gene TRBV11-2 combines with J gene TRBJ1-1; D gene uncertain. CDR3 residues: CASSPVEDSEAFF. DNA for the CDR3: TGTGCCAGCAGCCCGGTTGAGGACTCTGAAGCTTTCTTT.